These 11 T cell receptor beta chains originate from one sample sequenced in a study of blood T cell repertoires in COVID-19 (dated by TCRdb to the early 2020s). Library method: the immunoSEQ multiplex PCR assay. The table comes from immuneACCESS by way of TCRdb, which keeps in-frame sequences with V and J called. Part of the clones is missing from these tables; in studies checked, under half for an unresolved V gene and the rest for unknown reasons. A total of 230,000 or so clones appear in this sample, 88% of them only once. The top ten constitute about 2.6% of the sample. Sequenced input: PBMCs or T cells enriched from blood (not recorded which). All receptors derive from a woman aged 25 to 45 who had recovered from COVID-19.

The J gene is TRBJ2-7, the V gene TRBV9; 9 bases are shared with TRBD1. From germline, CDR1 is SGDLS and CDR2 YYNGEE. Trimming took 4 bases from V and 2 from J; bases not matched to a gene: 4. The CDR3 is made up of 14 amino acids. The CDR3 is CASSPGTGTYEQYF. CDR3 DNA sequence: TGTGCCAGCAGCCCTGGGACAGGGACCTACGAGCAGTACTTC.

The chain employs TRBV14 and TRBJ1-6; D is ambiguous. The germline V and J ends were trimmed by 1 base and 7 bases, with 11 bases remaining between them. Germline V gene sequence: CDR1 SGHDN, CDR2 FVKESK. The CDR3 has 15 residues. CDR3 amino acids: CASSQGLGGNSPLHF. The DNA for the CDR3 is TGTGCCAGCAGCCAAGGGTTAGGCGGGAATTCACCCCTCCACTTT.

This chain uses TRBV10-3 with TRBJ2-2; TRBD2 aligns across 7 bases. V was pared by 4 bases and J by 3 bases, with 2 bases of the junction left unmatched. Germline values: CDR1 ENHRY, CDR2 SYGVKD. The CDR3 runs to 14 residues. CDR3 sequence reads: CAISVGGDTGELFF. The CDR3 nucleotides read TGTGCCATCAGTGTTGGGGGGGACACCGGGGAGCTGTTTTTT.

V is TRBV4-2 and J is TRBJ2-1; 10 bases match TRBD2. CDR1 and CDR2 from the germline V gene are LGHNA and YNFKEQ. Trimming at V came to 7 bases and at J to 9 bases, leaving 12 bases not matched to a gene. There are 15 residues in the CDR3. CDR3 in DNA: TGTGCCAGCATGACGGGAACTAGCGGGGTGGGTGAGCAGTTCTTC. This gives the protein CASMTGTSGVGEQFF.

The rearrangement uses TRBV27 and TRBJ1-2; possibly TRBD1 for D (6 bases). CDR3 length equals 14 residues. Per the germline V gene, CDR1 is MNHEY and CDR2 is SMNVEV (reference sequence). Trimming removed 2 bases at V and 3 bases at J, with 10 bases between. The CDR3, as DNA: TGTGCCAGCAGTTTACGGGAGGGGGACTATGGCTACACCTTC. Amino acid sequence: CASSLREGDYGYTF.

V usage is TRBV15 and J usage is TRBJ2-2; D is perhaps TRBD1 (6 bases). Between the trimmed V and J ends, which lost 5 bases and 6 bases, there was a span of 13 bases. The CDR3 sequence is 14 residues long. Germline V CDR1 and CDR2: LNHNV, YYDKDF (reference sequence). For the CDR3, the DNA is TGTGCCACCAGCGGACAGCAGGGACCCGGGGAGCTGTTTTTT. Translation: CATSGQQGPGELFF.

The chain uses TRBV2 and TRBJ2-5; no definite D call. The ends were cut back, 5 bases at V and 2 bases at J, with 3 bases in the middle. CDR1 and CDR2 from the germline V gene are SNHLY and FYNNEI. The CDR3 runs 11 residues. CDR3 bases: TGTGCCAGCAGTCCGCAAGAGACCCAGTACTTC. Translation: CASSPQETQYF.

The genes are TRBV5-5 and TRBJ2-1; 10 bases are a match to TRBD1. The CDR3 is made up of 15 amino acids. Trimming at V came to 1 base and at J to 4 bases, leaving 2 bases not matched to a gene. CDR1 is SGHKS, CDR2 YYEKEE, per germline (reference sequence). The CDR3 reads CASSLRTGGYNEQFF. CDR3 in DNA: TGTGCCAGCAGCTTGAGGACAGGGGGGTACAATGAGCAGTTCTTC.

This clone was counted a single time. This chain links TRBV21-1 with TRBJ2-7; TRBD2 is the table's D call and was not checked against the DNA. TRBV21-1 is classified as a pseudogene. This CDR3 comprises 13 residues. The CDR3 region is CASRTSGAYEQYF. The CDR3 coding sequence is TGTGCCAGCCGGACTAGCGGGGCTTACGAGCAGTACTTC.

The chain couples TRBV3-1 (or the pseudogene TRBV3-2) to TRBJ2-7; possible D gene TRBD1, 6 bases. CDR3 length: 11 residues. Per germline, CDR1 LGHDT and CDR2 YNNKEL (reference sequence). The V gene lost 4 bases and the J gene lost 6 bases, with 7 bases spanning the gap. The CDR3 reads CASSPGAEQYF. In nucleotides, the CDR3 is TGTGCCAGCAGCCCAGGGGCCGAGCAGTACTTC.

The chain recombines TRBV3-1 (or the pseudogene TRBV3-2) with TRBJ2-2, with a tentative D call TRBD1 (6 bases). The CDR3 covers 15 residues. Germline V gene lookup returns CDR1 LGHDT and CDR2 YNNKEL (reference sequence). The V end was cut by 2 bases, the J end by 2 bases, with 9 bases between. In DNA form, the CDR3 reads TGTGCCAGCAGCCAATGGGACACCAACACCGGGGAGCTGTTTTTT. This translates into CASSQWDTNTGELFF.